This TCR beta chain was sequenced for a study of shared clonotypes between healthy human individuals. Study-wide background: Per donor, CD8 memory used one plate, CD8 naive used two, CD4 memory used three and CD4 naive used three. Study-level findings and limits: Clonotype sharing among donors likely depends on sequencing depth. Naive subsets typically showed greater estimated richness than memory subsets. In contrast to clonotypes shared by all four donors, non-shared clonotypes had lower generation probabilities.

Trimming removed 3 bases from V and 0 bases from J, with 14 bases in between. This CDR3 has 16 residues. Germline-derived CDR1 and CDR2 are SGDLS and YYNGEE. As concerns this clone: Its specificity is not known.

TCRdb's table, derived via immunoSEQ multiplex PCR, lists solely in-frame clones and lacks some. The sample comprises a few million clones, approximately 92% of which are singletons, and over 0.12% rests with the top ten. Sequenced sample: naive CD4+ T cells sorted from blood. Subset: CD45RA+ positively selected. The sequence was obtained from a man younger than 35 in good health. The J gene is TRBJ2-3, the V gene TRBV9; weak D call: TRBD2 (6 bases). The CDR3 is CASSASSVTSTDTQYF. The CDR3 DNA reads as TGTGCCAGCAGCGCGTCTAGCGTGACTAGCACAGATACGCAGTATTTT.